This TCR beta chain derives from a study of blood T cell repertoires in COVID-19. Turning to the study itself: Acute and convalescent COVID-19 samples came from the United States, Italy and Spain. T cells, B-cell-depleted T cells, or PBMCs provided the cDNA or gDNA that served as material.

CDR1 and CDR2 from the germline V gene are SGHNT and YYREEE (reference sequence). This CDR3 is 15 amino acids long. After removal of 7 bases from V and 1 base from J, the junction contained 10 bases not matched to a gene. Sequenced by immunoSEQ multiplex PCR; TCRdb stores in-frame clones only, minus some. There are 50,000 or so clones in the sample; around nine tenths occur only once, and approximately 7.1% lies in the top ten. The V call is TRBV5-4, the J call TRBJ2-7, with TRBD2 identical over 8 bases. Sequencing was carried out using peripheral blood. The TCR sequence derives from a man in his fifties with active COVID-19. This CDR3 is CASANPSGSSYEQYF. The DNA of the CDR3 is TGTGCCAGCGCAAACCCGAGCGGGAGTTCCTACGAGCAGTACTTC.